A single sample is the source of the 28 T cell receptor beta chains below, sequenced in a study of blood T cell repertoires in COVID-19. Sequenced by immunoSEQ multiplex PCR; TCRdb stores in-frame clones only, minus some. The table lists 110,000 to 150,000 clones, 80% of them singletons. The sample comprised peripheral blood. The receptor set was obtained from a woman in her fifties or sixties with acute or convalescent COVID-19.

This chain links TRBV7-9 with TRBJ2-1; the match to TRBD2 covers 11 bases. V lost 11 bases and J lost 8; bases outside the gene matches: 8. Looked up from germline, CDR1 is SEHNR and CDR2 is FQNEAQ (reference sequence). CDR3 length equals 13 residues. This CDR3 reads CALAGGARDEQFF. Here the CDR3 DNA reads TGTGCCCTAGCGGGGGGTGCCAGGGATGAGCAGTTCTTC. Full variable domain (rest looked up from reference TRBV7-9 and TRBJ2-1): DTGVSQNPRHKITKRGQNVTFRCDPISEHNRLYWYRQTLGQGPEFLTYFQNEAQLEKSRLLSDRFSAERPKGSFSTLEIQRTEQGDSAMYLCALAGGARDEQFFGPGTRLTVL.

In this sample, this clone turned up once. This chain uses TRBV5-1 with TRBJ2-3; TRBD1 agrees at 7 bases. V lost 0 bases to trimming and J lost 3 bases; unmatched junction nucleotides: 1. Germline CDR1 reads SGHRS; CDR2 reads YFSETQ. This CDR3 is 14 amino acids long. The CDR3 here is CASSLEQGTDTQYF. DNA of the CDR3: TGCGCCAGCAGCTTGGAACAGGGGACAGATACGCAGTATTTT.

V gene TRBV19 combines with J gene TRBJ2-5; 9 positions match TRBD1. The germline gives CDR1 LNHDA, CDR2 SQIVND (reference sequence). This CDR3 comprises 14 residues. V dropped 5 bases and J dropped 5; count of bases not matched to a gene: 6. As DNA, the CDR3 is TGTGCCAGTAGTTCACAGGGGGCGCGGGAGACCCAGTACTTC. As protein: CASSSQGARETQYF.

This clone has more than one count but fewer than ten. The chain links TRBV5-1 to TRBJ2-7; D is possibly TRBD1 (5 bases). V was clipped by 6 bases and J by 4 bases, with 8 bases between them. From germline, CDR1 is SGHRS and CDR2 YFSETQ. CDR3 length: 11 residues. CDR3 region: CASKGEYEQYF. As DNA, the CDR3 is TGCGCCAGCAAAGGGGAATACGAGCAGTACTTC.

V gene TRBV2 combines with J gene TRBJ1-1, with 7 bases identical to TRBD1. The J segment lost 3 bases and the V segment lost 0 bases, leaving 10 bases of the junction unmatched. Germline CDR1 SNHLY, CDR2 FYNNEI. The CDR3 has 17 residues. CDR3 bases: TGTGCCAGCAGTGAAGCGAGGAAGAACAGGGGATACACTGAAGCTTTCTTT. Protein: CASSEARKNRGYTEAFF.

In its sample, this clone was seen a few times. The rearrangement links TRBV7-9 to TRBJ1-5; D not resolved. The CDR3 is made up of 14 amino acids. Per germline, CDR1 SEHNR and CDR2 FQNEAQ (reference sequence). V lost 5 bases and J 7 bases, leaving 15 bases between the germline ends. CDR3 sequence: CASSAPGIYQPQHF. The CDR3 nucleotides are TGTGCCAGCAGCGCTCCAGGAATCTACCAGCCCCAGCATTTT.

This clone was found once. The chain carries TRBV28 and TRBJ1-2, with 7 bases matching TRBD1. The CDR3 extends over 13 amino acids. CDR1 and CDR2 from the germline V gene are MDHEN and SYDVKM. V dropped 2 bases and J dropped 8; count of bases not matched to a gene: 5. CDR3 region: CASSLNRGYGYTF. The CDR3, as DNA: TGTGCCAGCAGTTTAAACAGGGGATACGGCTACACCTTC.

This chain links TRBV7-2 with TRBJ2-1; 7 bases line up with TRBD2. The CDR3 runs 16 residues. V lost 3 bases to trimming and J lost 7 bases; unmatched junction nucleotides: 12. The germline CDR1 and CDR2 sequences are SGHTA and FQGNSA. CDR3 nucleotide sequence: TGTGCCAGCAGCTTTACCAATGGGGGGGTCCTAAATGAGCAGTTCTTC. Residues: CASSFTNGGVLNEQFF.

The CDR3 protein is CASGREVQPQHF. The CDR3 bases are TGTGCTAGTGGCCGAGAAGTGCAGCCCCAGCATTTT. The chain couples TRBV12-5 to TRBJ1-5; no reliable D call. From germline, CDR1 is LGHNT and CDR2 FRNRAP. V was trimmed by 6 bases and J by 7 bases, leaving 10 bases between them. The CDR3 length is 12 residues.

This rearrangement joins TRBV6-2 or TRBV6-3 to TRBJ2-5; TRBD1 matches 8 bases. Germline loops: CDR1 MNHEY, CDR2 SVGEGT. Trimming at V came to 5 bases and at J to 5 bases, leaving 16 bases not matched to a gene. The CDR3 runs 17 residues. CDR3 residues: CASSQPGQALQGETQYF. CDR3 nucleotide sequence: TGTGCCAGCAGTCAACCGGGACAGGCCCTTCAAGGGGAGACCCAGTACTTC.

The chain has TRBV28 and TRBJ1-2; D ambiguous. This CDR3 is 15 amino acids long. V was pared by 5 bases and J by 5 bases, with 18 bases between. The germline gives CDR1 MDHEN, CDR2 SYDVKM. As DNA, the CDR3 is TGTGCCAGCAGTCCCACGATGGGCAGCATATATGGCTACACCTTC. This sequence encodes CASSPTMGSIYGYTF.

This clone appeared a single time. The chain links TRBV20-1 to TRBJ1-2, with D perhaps matching TRBD1 (6 bases). Deletions cut 5 bases from V and 5 bases from J, with 9 bases between. Germline-derived CDR1 and CDR2 are DFQATT and SNEGSKA (reference sequence). The CDR3 extends over 11 amino acids. This CDR3 reads CSALQGYGYTF. CDR3 nucleotide sequence: TGCAGTGCTCTACAGGGTTATGGCTACACCTTC.

The J gene is TRBJ2-2, the V gene TRBV5-4, with 8 bases that match TRBD1. J was trimmed by 1 base and V by 3 bases; bases with no gene match: 5. This CDR3 is 16 amino acids long. Germline assignment: CDR1 SGHNT and CDR2 YYREEE (reference sequence). CDR3 sequence: CASSSPTGVNTGELFF. CDR3 coding DNA: TGTGCCAGCAGCTCCCCGACAGGGGTGAACACCGGGGAGCTGTTTTTT.

J is TRBJ2-1 and V is TRBV30, with D perhaps TRBD1 (6 bases). The CDR3 has 15 amino acids. Trimming shortened V by 4 bases and J by 12 bases, and 25 bases separated the two germline ends. Germline V gene lookup returns CDR1 GTSNPN and CDR2 SVGIG (reference sequence). The CDR3 protein is CAWKAVGTSLSGQFF. The CDR3 region has the DNA TGTGCCTGGAAGGCAGTGGGGACATCACTCTCCGGGCAGTTCTTC.

This sequence joins TRBV21-1 and TRBJ2-1; TRBD2, the D gene given by the table, was not confirmed from the DNA. TRBV21-1 is a pseudogene locus. The CDR3 loop spans 18 amino acids. CDR3 DNA sequence: TGTGCCAGCAGCAAAGAGGAGGGTGAGACACTCACTTACAATGAGCAGTTCTTC. It specifies CASSKEEGETLTYNEQFF.

The chain employs TRBV6-5 and TRBJ2-7, with 7 bases that match TRBD1. The length of the CDR3 is 14 residues. Germline V lookup: CDR1 MNHEY, CDR2 SVGAGI. J was trimmed by 1 base and V by 6 bases; bases with no gene match: 6. CDR3 sequence (DNA): TGTGCCAGCAGGACAAGACAGGGATCCTACGAGCAGTACTTC. Amino acid sequence: CASRTRQGSYEQYF.

This clone occurred a few times. The CDR3 region is CATRQGGGNEKLFF. The CDR3 nucleotides read TGTGCCACGAGACAGGGGGGCGGAAATGAAAAACTGTTTTTT. The genes are TRBV2 and TRBJ1-4; 9 positions agree with TRBD1. The trim removed 10 bases at V and 5 bases at J, leaving 8 bases unmatched. Germline lookup yields CDR1 SNHLY and CDR2 FYNNEI. The CDR3 sequence is 14 residues long. Full variable domain (missing parts from reference TRBV2 and TRBJ1-4): EPEVTQTPSHQVTQMGQEVILRCVPISNHLYFYWYRQILGQKVEFLVSFYNNEISEKSEIFDDQFSVERPDGSNFTLKIRSTKLEDSAMYFCATRQGGGNEKLFFGSGTQLSVL.

CDR3 sequence: CASSVSGTVVEKLFF. CDR3 in DNA: TGCGCCAGCAGCGTATCCGGGACAGTGGTCGAAAAACTGTTTTTT. The genes are TRBV5-1 and TRBJ1-4; 7 nucleotides align to TRBD1. This CDR3 region has 15 residues. Germline CDR1 reads SGHRS; CDR2 reads YFSETQ. After removal of 4 bases from V and 8 bases from J, the junction contained 11 bases not matched to a gene.

The chain is built from TRBV29-1 and TRBJ1-4; D might be TRBD1 (6 bases). Germline values: CDR1 SQVTM, CDR2 ANQGSEA. The V and J ends lost 4 bases and 6 bases respectively, with 24 bases between them. The CDR3 contains 17 residues. CDR3 nucleotide sequence: TGCAGCGTTGGAGTGAGACAGGCGGAAATTCGGGATGAAAAACTGTTTTTT. The encoded protein is CSVGVRQAEIRDEKLFF.

In this sample, this clone turned up a few times. The CDR3 region is CASGKGVNTEAFF. In DNA form, the CDR3 reads TGTGCCAGCGGGAAAGGGGTGAACACTGAAGCTTTCTTT. The chain links TRBV7-8 to TRBJ1-1; tentative D call: TRBD1 (5 bases). Looked up from germline, CDR1 is SGHVS and CDR2 is FQNEAQ. Trimming took off 8 bases at V and 0 bases at J, with 10 bases between the two ends. CDR3 size: 13 residues.

V gene TRBV19 combines with J gene TRBJ2-3; D is perhaps TRBD2 (5 bases). Germline V lookup: CDR1 LNHDA, CDR2 SQIVND (reference sequence). The V end was cut by 5 bases, the J end by 5 bases, with 11 bases between. The length of the CDR3 is 13 residues. CDR3 residues: CASSVLAGDTQYF. The DNA of the CDR3 is TGTGCCAGTAGTGTCCTCGCGGGAGATACGCAGTATTTT.

Comments on this clone: Its ends do not fully match the called genes, so a read error is possible. The genes are TRBV2 and TRBJ1-2, with unresolved D. CDR1 SNHLY and CDR2 FYNNEI come from the germline V gene. This CDR3 has 13 amino acids. The CDR3 nucleotides are TGTGCCAGCAGTGAAGGGCACCCTGAGGAGCCAGAGTTC. Translating it yields CASSEGHPEEPEF.

The J gene is TRBJ1-6, the V gene TRBV4-1; tentatively, D is TRBD1 (5 bases). The CDR3 length is 16 residues. Germline V CDR1 and CDR2: MGHRA, YSYEKL. V was shortened by 0 bases and J by 6 bases, with 12 bases between the two germline ends. The CDR3 nucleotides read TGCGCCAGCAGCCAAGAGCCCACAGGCGTTAATTCACCCCTCCACTTT. It codes for CASSQEPTGVNSPLHF.

V is TRBV9 and J is TRBJ1-2; D call uncertain. The germline V gene has CDR1 SGDLS and CDR2 YYNGEE. Trimming took 4 bases from V and 0 from J, leaving 16 bases between them. The CDR3 loop spans 16 amino acids. In DNA, the CDR3 is TGTGCCAGCAGCATCCCCCCCGGGGAAGCTAACTATGGCTACACCTTC. Its protein is CASSIPPGEANYGYTF.

The chain uses TRBV4-2 and TRBJ1-2; a possible D gene is TRBD1 (6 bases). CDR3 length: 15 residues. In germline, CDR1 is LGHNA, CDR2 YNFKEQ. Trimming left V 1 base short and J 1 base short, with 10 bases between. The DNA for the CDR3 is TGTGCCAGCAGCCAAGGGACAGCGAATAACTATGGCTACACCTTC. Residues: CASSQGTANNYGYTF.

The genes are TRBV4-3 and TRBJ1-2; D is uncertain. The length of the CDR3 is 15 residues. Trimming removed 2 bases at V and 5 bases at J, with 15 bases between. Germline loops: CDR1 LGHNA, CDR2 YSLEER. CDR3 sequence reads: CASSQISSMRYGYTF. In DNA form, the CDR3 reads TGCGCCAGCAGCCAAATATCTTCAATGAGGTATGGCTACACCTTC.

This clone has a single count. J is TRBJ2-7 and V is TRBV19; 7 nucleotides line up with TRBD1. V gave up 4 bases and J gave up 3 bases; unmatched junction bases: 6. Germline CDR1 LNHDA, CDR2 SQIVND (reference sequence). There are 14 residues in the CDR3. Written as DNA, the CDR3 is TGTGCCAGTAGTACAAGGGCAGGGGGCTACGAGCAGTACTTC. It encodes CASSTRAGGYEQYF.

In its sample, this clone is medium-sized. Other DNA sequences in the same sample also yield this CDR3. The V and J genes are TRBV7-6 and TRBJ1-1, with D uncertain. Germline V gene sequence: CDR1 SGHVS, CDR2 FNYEAQ. This CDR3 has 13 amino acids. V was clipped by 0 bases and J by 5 bases, with 7 bases between them. DNA for the CDR3: TGTGCCAGCAGCTTAGCCGGGGTTACTGAAGCTTTCTTT. Residues: CASSLAGVTEAFF.